This T cell receptor (beta chain) was recorded in a study of blood T cell repertoires in COVID-19. V was clipped by 7 bases and J by 0 bases; unmatched bases: 6. The CDR3 has 15 amino acids. The V gene's germline CDR1 is LNHDA and CDR2 SQIVND (reference sequence). Methods used by the authors: The assay estimated nucleated cells by amplifying reference gene primers. The table came from immunoSEQ multiplex PCR; TCRdb's copy has only in-frame clones and leaves some out. From that table come the V and J calls and clone size; the DNA was used to work out D and trimming. The sample has some 250,000 clones; about nine tenths are singletons. In its sample, this clone was seen a few times. Everyone who took part was 18 to 89 years old, and they came from about 23 US areas. Cohort 3 recovered donors had two negative PCRs, clearance, or symptom resolution.

The receptor comes from a man in his late teens or twenties who had recovered from COVID-19. The V gene is TRBV19, the J gene TRBJ1-5; 7 nucleotides match TRBD1. Sequencing was carried out using PBMCs or T cells enriched from blood (not recorded which). The CDR3 DNA is TGTGCCAGTAAACTGACAGGGATTAGCAATCAGCCCCAGCATTTT. Its translation: CASKLTGISNQPQHF.